These T cell receptor beta chains were read from a single sample in a study of radiation and T cells in renal cell carcinoma. Assay: immunoSEQ multiplex PCR; the TCRdb copy retains only in-frame clones and omits some. Of 150,000 to 180,000 clones in the sample, approximately 86% were seen once. The sequencing here drew on blood, taken from a patient whose treatment included radiotherapy and nephrectomy. These receptor sequences come from a woman between 45 and 60 years old with renal cell carcinoma. Each CDR3 is given with its conserved first and last residue. A D gene is named only where the DNA matches it firmly. The size entry is marked missing in some rows and otherwise reads once, few, many or a size class.

D gene	V gene	J gene	clone size	CDR3 DNA	CDR3 protein
TRBD1	TRBV7-6	TRBJ1-2	.	TGTGCCAGCACCAGGGACAGGGTCGGCAACTATGGCTACACCTTC	CASTRDRVGNYGYTF
.	TRBV25-1	TRBJ1-2	.	TGTGCCAGCAGTGACTACCGGACTAACTATGGCTACACCTTC	CASSDYRTNYGYTF
.	TRBV2	TRBJ1-2	.	TGTGCCAGCAGTGGGCAGGGGAACTATGGCTACACCTTC	CASSGQGNYGYTF
.	TRBV6-6	TRBJ1-2	.	TGTGCCAGCAGTTACGCGGGAGGCAGTGGCTACACCTTC	CASSYAGGSGYTF
.	TRBV5-1	TRBJ2-2	.	TGCGCCAGCAGCTTGGACACTAACACCGGGGAGCTGTTTTTT	CASSLDTNTGELFF
.	TRBV6-1	TRBJ1-1	once	TGTGCCAGCAGCCTGTGGCAGGGGATGAACACTGAAGCTTTCTTT	CASSLWQGMNTEAFF
TRBD2	TRBV6-1	TRBJ2-3	once	TGTGCCAGCAGTGATTCTAGCGGGAGGACCGGGACAGATACGCAGTATTTT	CASSDSSGRTGTDTQYF
.	TRBV6-5	TRBJ1-2	.	TGTGCCAGCAGTTACGGGGCAGGGAGATATGGCTACACCTTC	CASSYGAGRYGYTF
.	TRBV6-5	TRBJ1-5	.	TGTGCCAGCAGGACAAGCAATCAGCCCCAGCATTTT	CASRTSNQPQHF
.	TRBV19	TRBJ2-7	.	TGTGCCAGTAGTCCCTATGATGCGCGGGGTGGCGAGCAGTACTTC	CASSPYDARGGEQYF
.	TRBV5-1	TRBJ1-2	once	TGCGCCAGCGTCCCGGGACGAGTGTCTGGCTACACCTTC	CASVPGRVSGYTF
TRBD1	TRBV7-2	TRBJ1-2	.	TGTGCCAGCAGCCCAACAGGGGATGGCTACACCTTC	CASSPTGDGYTF
TRBD2	TRBV5-6	TRBJ2-5	.	TGTGCCAGCAGCCCACTAGCGGGGGTAGAGACCCAGTACTTC	CASSPLAGVETQYF
.	TRBV7-9	TRBJ1-2	.	TGTGCCAGCAGCTTAGCAGGGTCAACATTAAGGGGCTACACCTTC	CASSLAGSTLRGYTF
TRBD1	TRBV9	TRBJ1-6	.	TGTGCCAGCAGCGTTCGCGGGACAGTTAATTCACCCCTCCACTTT	CASSVRGTVNSPLHF
TRBD2	TRBV5-1	TRBJ2-1	.	TGCGCCAGCAGCGCAGTCGCGGGACTAATAAACAATGAGCAGTTCTTC	CASSAVAGLINNEQFF
.	TRBV5-6	TRBJ1-5	.	TGTGCCAGCAGCTTTAGGCGGGTCTCTCATCAGCCCCAGCATTTT	CASSFRRVSHQPQHF
TRBD2	TRBV6-5	TRBJ2-2	.	TGTGCCAGCAGTAGGGAGCGGGGAGGCACCGGGGAGCTGTTTTTT	CASSRERGGTGELFF
TRBD2	TRBV30	TRBJ2-2	.	TGTGCCTGGAGCGTTGGGGGGGGAAGAGGAGGCGGGGAGCTGTTTTTT	CAWSVGGGRGGGELFF
TRBD1	TRBV6-5	TRBJ2-5	.	TGTGCCAGCAGTTACTACAGGGGGTGGGAGCAGTACTTC	CASSYYRGWEQYF
TRBD1	TRBV19	TRBJ2-4	few	TGTGCCAGTAGTCCGGATTGGACAGGGGGAAACATTCAGTACTTC	CASSPDWTGGNIQYF
TRBD1	TRBV7-9	TRBJ1-1	.	TGTGCCAGCAGCTTAGAGGGGGCTCCTGTTGGAGCTTTCTTT	CASSLEGAPVGAFF
.	TRBV6-6	TRBJ1-5	.	TGTGCCAGCAGTACTATAAGCAATCAGCCCCAGCATTTT	CASSTISNQPQHF
TRBD1	TRBV19	TRBJ1-1	.	TGTGCCAGTACCCCCGAGGGGGACAGCCCCACTGAAGCTTTCTTT	CASTPEGDSPTEAFF
.	TRBV4-1	TRBJ1-5	.	TGCGCCAGCAGCCGAGGATCGGGGGAGCATCAGCCCCAGCATTTT	CASSRGSGEHQPQHF
TRBD2	TRBV7-9	TRBJ2-5	.	TGTGCCAGCAGCTTAGTGCGGGGGGGGCAAGAGACCCAGTACTTC	CASSLVRGGQETQYF
.	TRBV5-1	TRBJ2-3	.	TGCGCCAGCAGGCCGGGTAGCTCGGGCACAGATACGCAGTATTTT	CASRPGSSGTDTQYF
.	TRBV7-9	TRBJ2-1	.	TGTGCCGGCGGCTCGGAGAGCTCCTACAATGAGCAGTTCTTC	CAGGSESSYNEQFF
TRBD1	TRBV6-1	TRBJ1-2	.	TGTGCCAGCATCCAGGGGGCCCAAGCTAACTATGGCTACACCTTC	CASIQGAQANYGYTF
.	TRBV6-1	TRBJ2-3	.	TGTGCCAGCAGTCTCCAGGCGCCTAGCACAGATACGCAGTATTTT	CASSLQAPSTDTQYF
.	TRBV15	TRBJ2-3	.	TGTGCCACCAGCGGTCTATTGACGGCAGATACGCAGTATTTT	CATSGLLTADTQYF
.	TRBV4-3	TRBJ1-2	.	TGCGCCAGCAGCCAAGATATAGGAGGGGACGGCAACTATGGCTACACCTTC	CASSQDIGGDGNYGYTF
.	TRBV7-9	TRBJ1-1	few	TGTGCCAGCAGCTTGTCACAGGGGAACACTGAAGCTTTCTTT	CASSLSQGNTEAFF
.	TRBV2	TRBJ1-5	.	TGTGCCAGCCCTACCGACAGGCGCAATCAGCCCCAGCATTTT	CASPTDRRNQPQHF
.	TRBV2	TRBJ2-1	.	TGTGCCAGCAGTCCCCTCGGGGAGCAGTTCTTC	CASSPLGEQFF
.	TRBV7-8	TRBJ1-3	.	TGTGCCAGCAGTTCCCCCGGGAGGGGAGGAAACACCATATATTTT	CASSSPGRGGNTIYF
.	TRBV19	TRBJ1-2	.	TGTGCCAGTAGTGAACAGGTGGACTATGGCTACACCTTC	CASSEQVDYGYTF
.	TRBV5-5	TRBJ2-3	.	TGTGCCAGCAGCTTGGTGGGGGCGCAGACAGATACGCAGTATTTT	CASSLVGAQTDTQYF
.	TRBV9	TRBJ2-1	.	TGTGCCAGCAGCGTAGCTGGGGGAAATGAGCAGTTCTTC	CASSVAGGNEQFF
TRBD1	TRBV30	TRBJ1-2	.	TGTGCCTGGAGTGCAGGGGGCGCTCTGGACGCTGGTGGCTACACCTTC	CAWSAGGALDAGGYTF
.	TRBV11-2	TRBJ1-2	.	TGTGCCAGCAGCTTAGGTCTCTATGGCTACACCTTC	CASSLGLYGYTF
.	TRBV5-1	TRBJ2-3	.	TGCGCCAGCAGCTTGGTAAGATCAGGGGTCACAGATACGCAGTATTTT	CASSLVRSGVTDTQYF
.	TRBV4-2	TRBJ1-2	.	TGTGCCAGCAGCCAGGCAATACGGGGGTCCTATGGCTACACCTTC	CASSQAIRGSYGYTF